This T cell receptor (beta chain) is from a study of shared clonotypes between healthy human individuals. Study-level findings and limits: Larger estimated richness was generally seen in naive subsets than in memory subsets. In contrast to clonotypes shared by all four donors, non-shared clonotypes had lower generation probabilities.

The CDR3 runs to 13 residues. Per germline, CDR1 MRHNA and CDR2 SNTAGT. The V and J ends lost 5 bases and 2 bases respectively, with 8 bases between them. Measured with immunoSEQ multiplex PCR; TCRdb has only the in-frame clones, and not every one. The sample includes over a million clones, roughly 97% seen only once; the top ten take 0.95% to 1.5%. Turning to this clone: Its antigen is not identified.

What was sequenced was naive CD4+ T cells sorted from blood. The subset denotes: CD45RA+ positively selected. This receptor was taken from a man between 25 and 39 years old in good health. V usage is TRBV6-4 and J usage is TRBJ2-3, with a possible D match to TRBD2 (6 bases). DNA for the CDR3: TGTGCCAGCAGTCGGGACTTCACAGATACGCAGTATTTT. This encodes CASSRDFTDTQYF.